The rows below give T cell receptor beta chains drawn from one sample of a study of identical twins. MiXCR, run by TCRdb on the 5' RACE reads, gives a single entry per CDR3 protein. This repertoire shows more than 400,000 distinct CDR3 sequences, around 15% found once; its top ten account for roughly 0.46%. The data also belong to a second study, concerning yellow fever vaccine responses in identical twins.

The sample consisted of CD4+ T cells sorted from blood. Receptor source: a woman aged 18-29 years in good health. The CDR3 runs from the conserved cysteine through the conserved F or W. The D gene is left open where the match is weak. Clone size is shown for a subset of rows, as once, few, many or a class of expanded clone.

D	length	V	size	J	DNA	CDR3
-	13	TRBV27	-	TRBJ2-7	TGTGCCAGCAGTTCGACCTCCGGGACCCTGGAGTACTTC	CASSSTSGTLEYF
-	14	TRBV5-1	few	TRBJ1-2	TGCGCCAGCAGCCCTACGGACGGCCCATATGGCTACACCTTC	CASSPTDGPYGYTF
TRBD1	19	TRBV11-1	-	TRBJ2-6	TGTGCCAGCAGCCCCTGGGGGGGGACAGGGGACTCTGGGGCCAACGTCCTGACTTTC	CASSPWGGTGDSGANVLTF
TRBD2	15	TRBV27	few	TRBJ2-1	TGTGCCAGCAGTTTAGGAGTAGCGGGAGGGTTTGAGCAGTTCTTC	CASSLGVAGGFEQFF
-	15	TRBV5-1	-	TRBJ2-3	TGCGCCAGCAGCTCCTCCGGGAACAGGGCAGATACGCAGTATTTT	CASSSSGNRADTQYF
-	13	TRBV18	few	TRBJ1-2	TGTGCCAGCTCACCTCTACAGCGGGACGGCTACACCTTC	CASSPLQRDGYTF
-	14	TRBV29-1	-	TRBJ1-1	TGCAGCGCTCTGACGGGGGCGGGGGACACTGAAGCTTTCTTT	CSALTGAGDTEAFF
TRBD1	18	TRBV3-1	few	TRBJ2-1	TGTGCCAGCAGCCTTAACAGGGGGCCCCTGAGCTCCTACAATGAGCAGTTCTTC	CASSLNRGPLSSYNEQFF
TRBD2	15	TRBV7-9	-	TRBJ2-3	TGTGCCAGCAGCCCCCCGGGGGGGGGCTCAGATACGCAGTATTTT	CASSPPGGGSDTQYF
TRBD2	14	TRBV10-3	-	TRBJ2-1	TGTGCCGCCGGGACTAGCGGGAGGGACAATGAGCAGTTCTTC	CAAGTSGRDNEQFF
TRBD1	15	TRBV29-1	few	TRBJ2-1	TGCAGCGTCAAGGACACAGGGGTTTTAGGCAATGAGCAGTTCTTC	CSVKDTGVLGNEQFF
-	17	TRBV2	few	TRBJ2-1	TGTGCCAGCAGTGAATTTGCAGGGGTCACGACCTACAATGAGCAGTTCTTC	CASSEFAGVTTYNEQFF
TRBD1	12	TRBV29-1	-	TRBJ2-2	TGCAGCGGAAAACAGGGGGAAGGGGAGCTGTTTTTT	CSGKQGEGELFF
-	14	TRBV6-5	-	TRBJ1-1	TGTGCCAGCAGTTACGTGCAGTCCCGTACTGAAGCTTTCTTT	CASSYVQSRTEAFF
TRBD2	16	TRBV11-2	few	TRBJ2-3	TGTGCCAGCAGGCGAGGTCCTAGCGGATTTTTGGATACGCAGTATTTT	CASRRGPSGFLDTQYF
-	14	TRBV24-1	many	TRBJ2-2	TGTGCCACCAGTGGGCAAAGTTACACCGGGGAGCTGTTTTTT	CATSGQSYTGELFF
TRBD2	15	TRBV7-9	-	TRBJ2-5	TGTGCCAGCAGCTTATGGACTAGCGGGAGGGAGACCCAGTACTTC	CASSLWTSGRETQYF
-	13	TRBV2	-	TRBJ2-5	TGTGCCAGCAGTGTCCAGCGAGGAGAGACCCAGTACTTC	CASSVQRGETQYF
-	14	TRBV12-3/TRBV12-4	few	TRBJ2-7	TGTGCCAGCAGACGTACGAATCGTGGGTACGAGCAGTACTTC	CASRRTNRGYEQYF
TRBD2	20	TRBV5-1	few	TRBJ2-1	TGCGCCAGCAGCTTGGACAGACTAGCGGGAGGAACACCATACTACAATGAGCAGTTCTTC	CASSLDRLAGGTPYYNEQFF
TRBD1	14	TRBV10-3	few	TRBJ2-1	TGTGCCAGCGGGGACAGGAACTCCTACAATGAGCAGTTCTTC	CASGDRNSYNEQFF
-	14	TRBV10-3	few	TRBJ2-6	TGTGCCATGTTGAAGGATTCGGGGGCCAACGTCCTGACTTTC	CAMLKDSGANVLTF
-	14	TRBV4-1	few	TRBJ1-2	TGCGCCAGCAGCCAACCCTCCTTCGGCTATGGCTACACCTTC	CASSQPSFGYGYTF